This T cell receptor (beta chain) is drawn from a study of T cell responses to AZD1222 COVID-19 vaccine. Study at large: Second doses were pooled across both intervals (about 4 or about 12 weeks).

Study-wide findings and caveats: The donor cohort was predominantly white British with a female majority, and clonal diversity may have been underestimated. Spike was spanned by vaccine-associated CD4 TCRs, with dominance at 160-218 and 743-854.

Comments on this clone: Its cognate antigen is unknown.

V was pared by 4 bases and J by 4 bases, with 2 bases of the junction left unmatched. Germline lookup yields CDR1 SGHRS and CDR2 YFSETQ. CDR3 length: 14 residues. The data were produced by immunoSEQ multiplex PCR, yet TCRdb's version contains in-frame clones alone and is incomplete. The table records 90,000 to 120,000 clones, around 90% of them present only once. The chain employs TRBV5-1 and TRBJ2-2; 9 bases line up with TRBD2. The TCR was taken from an adult in good health. The specimen was peripheral blood, collected on day 0 of AZD1222 vaccination. The CDR3 region has the DNA TGCGCCAGCAGCGTTAGCGGGAGCACCGGGGAGCTGTTTTTT. Encoded protein: CASSVSGSTGELFF.